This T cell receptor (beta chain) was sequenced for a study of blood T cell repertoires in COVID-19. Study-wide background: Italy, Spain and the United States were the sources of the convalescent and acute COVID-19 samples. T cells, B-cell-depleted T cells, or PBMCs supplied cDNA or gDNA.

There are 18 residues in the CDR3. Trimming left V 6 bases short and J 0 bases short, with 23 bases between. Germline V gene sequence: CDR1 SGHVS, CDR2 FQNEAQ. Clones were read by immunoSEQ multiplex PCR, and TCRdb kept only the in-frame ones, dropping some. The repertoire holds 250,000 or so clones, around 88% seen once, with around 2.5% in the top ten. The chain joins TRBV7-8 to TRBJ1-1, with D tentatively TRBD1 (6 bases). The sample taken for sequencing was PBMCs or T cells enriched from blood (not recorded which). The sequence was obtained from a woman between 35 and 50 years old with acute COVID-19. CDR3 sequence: CASRPHPGAQGLNTEAFF. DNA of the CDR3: TGTGCCAGCAGGCCCCATCCAGGCGCTCAGGGGTTGAACACTGAAGCTTTCTTT.